Sequencing of this T cell receptor beta chain was carried out in a study of T cells in Graves' hyperthyroidism and ophthalmopathy. About the research overall: Before any treatment, at initial diagnosis, peripheral blood was collected. Study-wide points: The model foresaw ophthalmopathy a median about 6.5 months prior to onset.

Researchers barred patients who had uncontrolled infection, other autoimmune disease, pregnancy or lactation. Fresh peripheral blood, more than 8 ml of it, supplied the PBMCs. V was cut by 2 bases and J by 7 bases, with 13 bases left in between. Germline V CDR1 and CDR2: KGHDR, SFDVKD. The CDR3 covers 14 residues. TCR beta CDR3 regions were amplified from RNA. The HTBI set primed first-round TCR CDR3 RT-PCR. From the multiplex PCR reads, TCRdb called clonotypes with MiXCR, one entry per CDR3 protein. The data hold roughly 510,000 distinct CDR3 sequences, with 20% to 25% observed a single time. This clonotype has a count of ten or more. Antigen: not known.

This clonotype was sampled from a young man with Graves' hyperthyroidism. The chain carries TRBV24-1 and TRBJ1-2; D may be TRBD1 (6 bases). The sample taken for sequencing was blood. The CDR3 DNA is TGTGCCACCAGTGATTCGTCAGGGGCGAGTGGCTACACCTTC. Its translation: CATSDSSGASGYTF.